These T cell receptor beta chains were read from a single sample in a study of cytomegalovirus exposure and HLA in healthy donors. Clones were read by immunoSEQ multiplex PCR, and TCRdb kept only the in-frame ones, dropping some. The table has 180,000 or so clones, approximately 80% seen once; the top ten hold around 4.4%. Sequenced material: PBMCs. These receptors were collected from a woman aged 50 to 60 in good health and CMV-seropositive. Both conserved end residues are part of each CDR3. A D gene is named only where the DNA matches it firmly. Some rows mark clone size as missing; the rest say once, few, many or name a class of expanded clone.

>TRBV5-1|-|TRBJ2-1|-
TGCGCCAGCAGCTGGTTCGCCGGGGGTGTCAATGAGCAGTTCTTC
CASSWFAGGVNEQFF
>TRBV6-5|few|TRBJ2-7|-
TGTGCCAGCAGTCTCGCAACGGGGGATACCTACGAGCAGTACTTC
CASSLATGDTYEQYF
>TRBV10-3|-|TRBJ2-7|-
TGTGCCATCAGTCAGGCGGGTATAACCTACGAGCAGTACTTC
CAISQAGITYEQYF
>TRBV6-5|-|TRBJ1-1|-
TGTGCCAGCAGTTACACGCCCGGGGCTGAAGCTTTCTTT
CASSYTPGAEAFF
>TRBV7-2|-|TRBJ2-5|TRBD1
TGTGCCAGCAGAACCGGGACAGGGGGCCGGGAGACCCAGTACTTC
CASRTGTGGRETQYF
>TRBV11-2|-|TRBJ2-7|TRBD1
TGTGCCAGCAGCTTTTCGGGAAAAACAGGGGACGAGCAGTACTTC
CASSFSGKTGDEQYF
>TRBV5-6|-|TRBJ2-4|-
TGTGCCAGCAGCTTGGTACGGGATCAGGGGCGATACATTCAGTACTTC
CASSLVRDQGRYIQYF
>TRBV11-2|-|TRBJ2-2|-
TGTGCCAGCAGCTTCGGACACGCGAACACCGGGGAGCTGTTTTTT
CASSFGHANTGELFF
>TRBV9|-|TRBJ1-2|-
TGTGCCAGCAGCGTCACCAAAGCGGGTGGCTACACCTTC
CASSVTKAGGYTF
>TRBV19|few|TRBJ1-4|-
TGTGCCAGTATCAAGAGGGAGAAACTGTTTTTT
CASIKREKLFF
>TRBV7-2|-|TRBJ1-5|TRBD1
TGTGCCAGCAAAGGACAGGGCAATCAGCCCCAGCATTTT
CASKGQGNQPQHF
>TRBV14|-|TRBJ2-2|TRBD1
TGTGCCAGCAGCCAAGGGGCAGGGGGCCCCGGGGAGCTGTTTTTT
CASSQGAGGPGELFF
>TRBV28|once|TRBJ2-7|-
TGTGCCAGCAGTCCCCCCGGGGGACTCTACGAGCAGTACTTC
CASSPPGGLYEQYF
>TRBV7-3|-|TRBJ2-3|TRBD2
TGTGCCAGCAGCTTACTCGGGACTAGCGAACCAGATACGCAGTATTTT
CASSLLGTSEPDTQYF
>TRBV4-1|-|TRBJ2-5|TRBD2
TGCGCCAGCAGCCTCAAGACTAGCGGGGATCAAGAGACCCAGTACTTC
CASSLKTSGDQETQYF
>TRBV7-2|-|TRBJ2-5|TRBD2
TGTGCCAGCAGCTTAGGGCTAGCGGGAGGGACCCACGAGACCCAGTACTTC
CASSLGLAGGTHETQYF
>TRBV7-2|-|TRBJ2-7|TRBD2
TGTGCCAGCAGCTCTAGCGGGGGGTCCTACGAGCAGTACTTC
CASSSSGGSYEQYF